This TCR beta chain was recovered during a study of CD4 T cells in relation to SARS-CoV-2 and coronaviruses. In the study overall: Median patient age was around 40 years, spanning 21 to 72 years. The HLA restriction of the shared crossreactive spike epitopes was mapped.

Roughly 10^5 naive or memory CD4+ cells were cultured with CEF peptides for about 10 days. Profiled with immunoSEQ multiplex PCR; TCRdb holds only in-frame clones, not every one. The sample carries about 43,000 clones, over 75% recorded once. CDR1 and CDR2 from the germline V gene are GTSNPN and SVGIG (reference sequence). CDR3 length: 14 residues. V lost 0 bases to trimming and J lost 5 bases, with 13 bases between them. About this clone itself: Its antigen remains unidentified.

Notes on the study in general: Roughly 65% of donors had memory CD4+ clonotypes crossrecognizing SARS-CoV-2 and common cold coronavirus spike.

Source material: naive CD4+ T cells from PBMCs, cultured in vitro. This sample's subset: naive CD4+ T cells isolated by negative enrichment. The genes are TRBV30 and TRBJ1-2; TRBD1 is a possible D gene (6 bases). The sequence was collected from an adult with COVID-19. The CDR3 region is CAWSVYRDGYGYTF. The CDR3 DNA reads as TGTGCCTGGAGTGTATACAGGGACGGATATGGCTACACCTTC.